Described below is a single T cell receptor beta chain sequence and its context. The sample belongs to a study of blood T cell repertoires in COVID-19. Overall study context: Nucleic acid was either cDNA or gDNA, and it came from T cells, B-cell-depleted T cells, or PBMCs.

This CDR3 is built from 14 residues. The germline CDR1 and CDR2 sequences are SGHTA and FQGNSA. Trimming at V came to 6 bases and at J to 5 bases, leaving 7 bases not matched to a gene. Authors' methods: Nucleated cell counts were estimated from reference gene primer amplification. Sequencing was performed with immunoSEQ multiplex PCR; in TCRdb, only in-frame clones are kept and a portion is missing. V and J calls and clone size are copied from that table; D and trimming were computed from the DNA. The data hold over 150,000 clones, with under 85% observed a single time. In Seattle, patients joined the study during active infection and were tracked longitudinally.

This TCR was recovered from an elderly man with COVID-19, enrolled during active disease. The specimen was peripheral blood. The chain uses TRBV7-2 and TRBJ1-1; 9 bases fit TRBD1. The chain's CDR3 is CASSYRGQGTEAFF. The CDR3 coding sequence is TGTGCCAGCAGTTACAGGGGGCAGGGGACTGAAGCTTTCTTT.